This T cell receptor beta chain appears in the sequencing data of a study of blood T cell repertoires in COVID-19. The germline CDR1 and CDR2 sequences are MGHRA and YSYEKL. Unmatched junction bases numbered 1, after V lost 2 bases and J lost 0 bases. The CDR3 is made up of 15 amino acids. TCRdb's copy holds only in-frame clones and misses some; the assay was immunoSEQ multiplex PCR. This table has about 310,000 clones, roughly 86% appearing once. This sequence originates from a woman under 30 who had recovered from COVID-19. V gene TRBV4-1 combines with J gene TRBJ1-3, with 7 positions matching TRBD1. Material for sequencing was PBMCs or T cells enriched from blood (not recorded which). This chain's CDR3 is CASSQRDSSGNTIYF. The CDR3 bases are TGCGCCAGCAGCCAACGGGACAGCTCTGGAAACACCATATATTTT.